A single sample gave rise to the 3 T cell receptor beta chains below, sequenced in a study of blood T cells in healthy people across ages. Using a J-beta primer mix together with a sample-barcoded 5' primer, a second PCR was run for about 6 to 11 cycles. TCRdb re-called the 5' RACE reads through MiXCR, storing one row per CDR3 protein. The sample yields 540,000 or so distinct CDR3 sequences, roughly 43% seen once. What was sequenced was blood. The receptors originated from a man aged 80 or over in good health.

This clonotype was counted a few times. The chain is built from TRBV7-2 and TRBJ2-3; 9 bases align to TRBD2. This CDR3 comprises 15 residues. The V and J ends lost 5 bases and 2 bases, in that order; junction bases with no gene match: 5. The germline V gene has CDR1 SGHTA and CDR2 FQGNSA. The CDR3 bases are TGTGCCAGCAGCCTCAGGACTAGCGCCACAGATACGCAGTATTTT. Its protein is CASSLRTSATDTQYF.

The CDR3 region is CASGRQGAYGYTF. CDR3 bases: TGTGCCAGCGGTAGACAGGGGGCCTATGGCTACACCTTC. This chain joins TRBV7-2 and TRBJ1-2, with TRBD1 identical over 10 bases. With 8 bases clipped from V and 4 bases from J, the junction kept 4 bases outside the gene matches. Germline-derived CDR1 and CDR2 are SGHTA and FQGNSA. The CDR3 is 13 residues long.

V and J are TRBV6-6 and TRBJ2-5, with 12 bases identical to TRBD2. Germline V gives CDR1 MNHNY, CDR2 SVGAGI (reference sequence). V lost 6 bases and J lost 7; bases outside the gene matches: 6. There are 14 residues in the CDR3. Written as DNA, the CDR3 is TGTGCCAGCAGCTCTAGCGGGAGGGGCCTGACCCAGTACTTC. Protein: CASSSSGRGLTQYF.